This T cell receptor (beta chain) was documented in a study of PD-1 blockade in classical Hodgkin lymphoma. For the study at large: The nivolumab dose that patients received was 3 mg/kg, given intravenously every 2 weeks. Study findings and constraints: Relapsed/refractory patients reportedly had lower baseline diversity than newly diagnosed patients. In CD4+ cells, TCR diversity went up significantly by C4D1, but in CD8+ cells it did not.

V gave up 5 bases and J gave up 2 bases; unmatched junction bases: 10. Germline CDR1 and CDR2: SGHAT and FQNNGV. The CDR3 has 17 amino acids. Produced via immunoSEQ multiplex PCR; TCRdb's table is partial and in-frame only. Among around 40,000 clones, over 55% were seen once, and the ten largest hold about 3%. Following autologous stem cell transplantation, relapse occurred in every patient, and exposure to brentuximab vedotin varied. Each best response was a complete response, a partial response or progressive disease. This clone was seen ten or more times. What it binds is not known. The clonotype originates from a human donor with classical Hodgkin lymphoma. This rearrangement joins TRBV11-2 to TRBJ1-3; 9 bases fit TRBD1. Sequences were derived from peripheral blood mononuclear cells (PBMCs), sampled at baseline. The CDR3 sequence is CASSNTGTGLAGNTIYF. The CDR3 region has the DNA TGTGCCAGCAGCAACACCGGGACAGGGCTCGCTGGAAACACCATATATTTT.